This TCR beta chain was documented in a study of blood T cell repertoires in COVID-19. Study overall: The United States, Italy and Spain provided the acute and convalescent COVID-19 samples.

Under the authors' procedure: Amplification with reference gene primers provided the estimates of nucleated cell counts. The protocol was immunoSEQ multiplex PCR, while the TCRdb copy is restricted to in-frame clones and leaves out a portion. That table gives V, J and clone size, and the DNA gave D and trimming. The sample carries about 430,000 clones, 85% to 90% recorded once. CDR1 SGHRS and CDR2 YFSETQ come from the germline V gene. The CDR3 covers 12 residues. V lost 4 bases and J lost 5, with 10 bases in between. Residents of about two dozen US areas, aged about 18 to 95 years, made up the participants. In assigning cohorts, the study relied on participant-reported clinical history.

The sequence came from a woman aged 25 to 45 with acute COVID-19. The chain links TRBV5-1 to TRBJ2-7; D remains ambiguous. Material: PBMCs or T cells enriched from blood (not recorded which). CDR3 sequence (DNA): TGCGCCAGCAGCCTGGGTCCCAACGAGCAGTACTTC. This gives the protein CASSLGPNEQYF.